This TCR beta chain was recorded in a study of CD8 T cells in ankylosing spondylitis. Overall study results and limits: Several highly homologous variants formed a TCR beta motif that appeared characteristic of ankylosing spondylitis blood. Some motif variants had been reported before (in reactive arthritis synovial fluid and blood).

Libraries of TCR beta came from quantitative 5'-RACE with molecular barcodes. TCRdb recomputed calls from the 5' RACE reads with MiXCR, one row per CDR3 protein. The sample holds hundreds of thousands of distinct CDR3 sequences; around 19% are singletons and the top ten take about 39%. The table lists this clonotype with a few counts. Its specificity is not known. The sequenced material came from blood, either unsorted or a sorted T cell fraction (not recorded which). This clonotype was sampled from a male donor with ankylosing spondylitis.

CDR3 nucleotides: TGTGCCAGCAGCCAAGTGGCGGGACACAATGAGCAGTTCTTC. Translation: CASSQVAGHNEQFF. The rearrangement joins TRBV14 to TRBJ2-1; D may be TRBD2 (6 bases). The CDR3 totals 14 residues. V shed 1 base and J shed 5 bases, with 9 bases lying between them. Germline CDR1 is SGHDN and CDR2 is FVKESK.